A single sample gave rise to the 22 T cell receptor beta chains below, sequenced in a study of PD-L1 blockade in urothelial cancer. The data were produced by immunoSEQ multiplex PCR, yet TCRdb's version contains in-frame clones alone and is incomplete. The repertoire consists of 40,000 or so clones, with about four fifths occurring once and the leading ten covering 15% to 20%. The material sequenced was PBMCs, taken around atezolizumab (anti-PD-L1) treatment. The receptors here all came from a man aged 55 to 70 with urothelial cancer.

This clone was counted between two and nine times. The chain employs TRBV4-1 and TRBJ2-3, with D possibly TRBD2 on 5 matching bases. Trimming left V 4 bases short and J 2 bases short, with 25 bases between. The CDR3 runs 19 residues. Germline V CDR1 and CDR2: MGHRA, YSYEKL. In DNA, the CDR3 is TGCGCCAGCAGCCCCTACCTGCGGGCTTCCGAAGATTTCACAGATACGCAGTATTTT. Translated, it gives CASSPYLRASEDFTDTQYF.

Here the CDR3 DNA reads TGTGCCAGCAGCCCTATGACAGACACCTTATCCTCCTACGAGCAGTACTTC. Translated: CASSPMTDTLSSYEQYF. V is TRBV11-2 and J is TRBJ2-7; the D gene is possibly TRBD1 (5 bases). This CDR3 has 17 residues. The V and J ends lost 5 bases and 0 bases respectively, with 20 bases between them. Germline CDR1 SGHAT, CDR2 FQNNGV.

The chain carries TRBV7-2 and TRBJ2-7, with TRBD1 matching 7 bases. The CDR3 spans 13 residues. Germline assignment: CDR1 SGHTA and CDR2 FQGNSA. Germline trimming cut 11 bases from V and 0 bases from J; bases unmatched to any gene: 7. The CDR3 nucleotides read TGTGCCTCCAGACAGGGCATCTCCTACGAGCAGTACTTC. This gives the protein CASRQGISYEQYF.

The chain combines TRBV28 with TRBJ2-7, with TRBD2 matching 9 bases. Germline loops: CDR1 MDHEN, CDR2 SYDVKM. Trimming took 1 base from V and 6 from J; bases not matched to a gene: 10. The CDR3 covers 16 residues. Here the CDR3 reads CASSLLTSGGPGEQYF. The DNA for the CDR3 is TGTGCCAGCAGTTTATTGACCAGCGGGGGGCCGGGCGAGCAGTACTTC.

The chain carries TRBV7-8 and TRBJ2-7, with D unresolved. The V and J ends lost 8 bases and 2 bases respectively, with 4 bases between them. This CDR3 is 10 amino acids long. Per the germline V gene, CDR1 is SGHVS and CDR2 is FQNEAQ. The CDR3 loop is CASGTYEQYF. CDR3 in DNA: TGTGCCAGCGGCACCTACGAGCAGTACTTC.

J is TRBJ1-2 and V is TRBV5-4, with D possibly being TRBD1 (5 bases). Germline CDR1 is SGHNT and CDR2 is YYREEE (reference sequence). This CDR3 contains 13 residues. The germline V and J ends were trimmed by 1 base and 4 bases, with 8 bases remaining between them. For the CDR3, the DNA is TGTGCCAGCAGCTTGCACACAGGCTATGGCTACACCTTC. Translating gives CASSLHTGYGYTF.

The chain combines TRBV28 with TRBJ2-7; 7 bases map to TRBD2. This CDR3 spans 17 amino acids. Losses at the gene ends were 3 bases for V and 3 bases for J; bases not matched to a gene: 14. Germline V gives CDR1 MDHEN, CDR2 SYDVKM. CDR3 sequence reads: CASSLRGGSYEDYEQYF. The DNA for the CDR3 is TGTGCCAGCAGTTTGCGCGGGGGATCCTACGAGGACTACGAGCAGTACTTC.

The chain is built from TRBV4-1 and TRBJ1-4, with 10 positions matching TRBD1. The V gene end was trimmed by 5 bases and the J gene end by 9 bases; junction bases not matched to a gene: 9. The CDR3 runs to 15 residues. Germline V gives CDR1 MGHRA, CDR2 YSYEKL. Written as DNA, the CDR3 is TGCGCCAGCAGCAGCCGACGGGACAGGGGACAAAAACTGTTTTTT. This encodes CASSSRRDRGQKLFF.

The chain is built from TRBV6-6 and TRBJ1-1, with D perhaps TRBD1 (5 bases). Germline CDR1 and CDR2: MNHNY and SVGAGI (reference sequence). This CDR3 is built from 15 residues. Deletions cut 5 bases from V and 4 bases from J, with 17 bases between. The CDR3 DNA follows: TGTGCCAGCAGTGGCCGCGAGACAGAAATCACTGAAGCTTTCTTT. Translated, it gives CASSGRETEITEAFF.

The V call is TRBV19, the J call TRBJ2-5; 8 bases map to TRBD2. This CDR3 spans 16 amino acids. With V trimmed by 5 bases and J by 4 bases, 12 bases remained unmatched. CDR1 and CDR2 from the germline V gene are LNHDA and SQIVND (reference sequence). The CDR3 protein is CASSPRRPGGGETQYF. CDR3 coding DNA: TGTGCCAGTAGTCCCCGGCGCCCGGGGGGGGGAGAGACCCAGTACTTC.

The chain links TRBV5-4 to TRBJ2-7, with 11 bases that match TRBD1. From germline, CDR1 is SGHNT and CDR2 YYREEE (reference sequence). With 6 bases clipped from V and 5 bases from J, the junction kept 7 bases outside the gene matches. CDR3 length: 14 amino acids. The CDR3 DNA follows: TGTGCCAGCAACCCGGGACAGGGGGTTGACGAGCAGTACTTC. Encoded protein: CASNPGQGVDEQYF.

The CDR3 DNA sequence: TGTGCCAGCGAGTTGAACACTGAAGCTTTCTTT. Protein: CASELNTEAFF. The genes are TRBV11-2 and TRBJ1-1; D remains ambiguous. Trimming stripped 8 bases from V and 0 bases from J, with 4 bases between. Germline V gene data show CDR1 as SGHAT and CDR2 as FQNNGV. The CDR3 runs 11 residues.

The chain combines TRBV7-8 with TRBJ1-6; maybe TRBD1 (6 bases). Germline loops: CDR1 SGHVS, CDR2 FQNEAQ. This CDR3 has 16 amino acids. Trimming took 5 bases from V and 4 from J, leaving 15 bases between them. DNA of the CDR3: TGTGCCAGCAGCCTCGGACAGAGCGTTTATAATTCACCCCTCCACTTT. Its translation: CASSLGQSVYNSPLHF.

V gene TRBV30 combines with J gene TRBJ2-4; perhaps TRBD1 as D (6 bases). Germline-derived CDR1 and CDR2 are GTSNPN and SVGIG (reference sequence). V dropped 3 bases and J dropped 0 bases, with 15 bases sitting between them. This CDR3 region has 16 residues. DNA of the CDR3: TGTGCCTGGAGAGGGGGACGGAGAGTAGCCAAAAACATTCAGTACTTC. This encodes CAWRGGRRVAKNIQYF.

This chain uses TRBV27 with TRBJ2-7; 11 bases are shared with TRBD1. V was clipped by 3 bases and J by 2 bases; unmatched bases: 9. Germline CDR1 reads MNHEY; CDR2 reads SMNVEV (reference sequence). This CDR3 region has 17 residues. The CDR3 DNA sequence: TGTGCCAGCAGTTTCGGCCTCGGACAGGGGGCTGCCTACGAGCAGTACTTC. This translates into CASSFGLGQGAAYEQYF.

V and J are TRBV7-2 and TRBJ1-5, with a possible D match to TRBD1 (6 bases). The V gene lost 2 bases and the J gene lost 6 bases, with 17 bases spanning the gap. The CDR3 loop spans 16 amino acids. Germline-derived CDR1 and CDR2 are SGHTA and FQGNSA. The CDR3 coding sequence is TGTGCCAGCAGCTTACCCGGACAGCTTGAGGGTCAGCCCCAGCATTTT. As protein: CASSLPGQLEGQPQHF.

The rearrangement uses TRBV5-1 and TRBJ1-2, with D perhaps matching TRBD1 (6 bases). The germline V gene encodes CDR1 SGHRS and CDR2 YFSETQ. Trimming pared 0 bases from V and 4 bases from J, leaving 10 bases between. The CDR3 totals 14 residues. The CDR3 region is CASSLEVGAYGYTF. The CDR3 DNA sequence: TGCGCCAGCAGCTTGGAGGTGGGGGCCTATGGCTACACCTTC.

This clone is a singleton in its sample. This sequence joins TRBV2 and TRBJ2-7; unclear D gene. Germline loops: CDR1 SNHLY, CDR2 FYNNEI. This CDR3 spans 17 amino acids. V lost 5 bases, J lost 3 bases, and 23 bases lay in between. For the CDR3, the DNA is TGTGCCAGCAGTCCCCGCACCCCCATCGGTCTTGGCTACGAGCAGTACTTC. Translation gives CASSPRTPIGLGYEQYF.

The chain combines TRBV2 with TRBJ2-7; D is unresolved. The CDR3 has 12 amino acids. CDR1 is SNHLY and CDR2 is FYNNEI in the germline V gene. Between the trimmed V and J ends, which lost 10 bases and 2 bases, there was a span of 12 bases. CDR3 sequence (DNA): TGTGCCACCGGTGGTGTGGCCTACGAGCAGTACTTC. This codes for CATGGVAYEQYF.

This chain links TRBV5-1 with TRBJ2-3; 7 bases map to TRBD2. This CDR3 contains 16 residues. Germline CDR1 SGHRS, CDR2 YFSETQ. The trim removed 4 bases at V and 2 bases at J, leaving 10 bases unmatched. The DNA for the CDR3 is TGCGCCAGCAGCCTCTTGTCGGGGGGAAACACAGATACGCAGTATTTT. Protein product: CASSLLSGGNTDTQYF.

This sequence joins TRBV5-4 and TRBJ2-7; TRBD1 matches at 8 bases. The V gene end was trimmed by 0 bases and the J gene end by 4 bases; junction bases not matched to a gene: 3. Germline V CDR1 and CDR2: SGHNT, YYREEE (reference sequence). The CDR3 contains 14 residues. CDR3 protein: CASSLGTGFYEQYF. CDR3 bases: TGTGCCAGCAGCTTGGGGACAGGGTTTTACGAGCAGTACTTC.

The V gene is TRBV19, the J gene TRBJ1-1; TRBD1 might be the D (6 bases). This CDR3 comprises 13 residues. With 6 bases removed from V and 1 base from J, the gap between germline ends came to 9 bases. Germline lookup yields CDR1 LNHDA and CDR2 SQIVND (reference sequence). The CDR3 is CASRKQGNTEAFF. The CDR3 DNA reads TGTGCCAGTAGAAAACAGGGGAACACTGAAGCTTTCTTT.